The T cell receptor beta chain described here comes from a study of cytomegalovirus exposure and HLA in healthy donors (dated by TCRdb to the late 2010s). For the wider study: In an earlier analysis of 450 to 750 of the donors, around 290 Gb of sequence data and approximately 100 million unique TCR beta sequences from 180 million or so T cells were reported. Besides the first cohort of about 730 subjects, a separate validation cohort made up of 120 different subjects was used. Donor age, sex, ethnicity and CMV serostatus were compiled together with the repertoire data. Every repertoire in the discovery cohort had been generated on one and the same sequencing platform. An early release that covered roughly 600 HLA-typed donors contained approximately 320 gigabases of sequencing data and 65 million to 100 million unique TCR sequences. An earlier analysis of approximately 500 of the donors applied high-throughput TCR beta sequencing to assess whether each TCR beta V gene segment acted as functional or pseudogenic. Rather than using new phenotypic data, the later analysis identified candidate immune exposures from TCR beta sequences and from how often those sequences occurred across donors. The number of donors typed differed by locus, with about 629-630 for A, B, C, DRB1 and DQB1, roughly 520 for DQA1, approximately 570 for DPA1, and about 450 for DPB1. Genome-wide SNP genotypes for about 65% of the roughly 670 donors were used in a later genetic analysis, which treated that subset as a discovery cohort. In a later analysis, previously published TCR beta repertoires from several hundred donors were re-analyzed and high-resolution HLA genotyping was added so that TCR occurrence patterns could be studied. The T cell repertoires of some 700 subjects were profiled by immunosequencing and related to cytomegalovirus serostatus. On average, roughly 240,000 unique TCR beta nucleotide sequences were sequenced per donor among 350 to 400 genotyped donors of the cohort, with around 19% of those sequences being non-productive. The study aimed to test whether cataloging public T cell receptors could reveal signatures of past pathogen exposure. Of the 300 to 500 genotyped donors, 65% to 90% were placed in the genetic ancestry cluster associated with self-reported Caucasian donors. Five DR-DQ haplotypes were handled as single units for association and clustering, since linkage in the cohort was strong. HLA typing included class I and class II loci at four-digit resolution. To predict cytomegalovirus infection status, the study combined high-throughput TCR immunosequencing, statistical association of individual TCRs with disease status, and machine learning. The investigation overall reported the following: Because counts were too low, seventeen rarely observed V segments, including chromosome 9 orphons, were excluded from the earlier analysis of around 590 of the donors. A total of fewer than 200 TCR beta chains were listed by the study as associated with cytomegalovirus. In a later analysis, TCR association rates were found to vary across HLA loci, with the most associated TCRs seen for DRB1 alleles and the fewest for HLA-C alleles. Specific HLA alleles were associated with 15,000 to 20,000 TCR beta sequences at a false discovery rate of 0.05 in a later analysis. A cluster of highly shared sequence variants was judged likely to represent a technical artifact of the sequencing pipeline. In a later analysis, most CMV-associated TCR beta chains were found to appear HLA-restricted, with HLA associations seemingly driven largely by CMV exposure. When HLA alleles, especially DR and DQ, strongly co-occurred, TCR associations were difficult to assign to individual alleles. Only TCR beta chains were sequenced in this cohort, and the absence of alpha or paired-chain data limited detectable features. A later genetic analysis associated a missense DCLRE1C variant with V-gene and J-gene trimming of TCR beta chains, and an independent cohort replicated the association. In both the original and validation cohorts, the classifier was reported to diagnose cytomegalovirus status with high specificity and sensitivity. Because the 87-base-pair reads could not distinguish some IMGT-functional V segments, including TRBV6-2 and TRBV6-3, those segments were excluded. Across donors, most TCR sequences were observed very rarely, whereas some public TCRs were present in many individuals. Correlated functional status among segregating V segments might reflect linkage disequilibrium, but an unknown experimental factor could not be ruled out. The only immune exposure information available for the cohort was CMV serostatus. Presence/absence analyses assumed roughly uniform sequencing depth across donors, an assumption that may not hold. The authors suggested that the approach could potentially be generalized to other disease states and immunological phenotypes. A later analysis reported that several top co-occurrence clusters appeared linked to parvovirus B19, influenza, CMV and Epstein-Barr virus. An earlier analysis of 587 of the donors showed that most TCR beta V segments appeared in productive rearrangements either about 87% or about 30% of the time, which broadly matched IMGT annotations. A further reported finding was that TCR beta sequences accurately predicted the HLA-A and HLA-B alleles for most subjects in the first cohort. In a later analysis, HLA-associated TCR beta chains showed more clonal expansion and lower generation probabilities than non-associated chains that were equally common. Compared with the roughly 670-donor mean, donors in an Asian-associated ancestry cluster had fewer N-insertions in productive TCRs, according to a later genetic analysis. Because HLA typing was missing for some donors at each locus, association tests included only the typed subset. In vitro tests confirmed that a few of the cytomegalovirus-associated TCR beta chains recognize cytomegalovirus antigens.

The library was produced with the immunoSEQ multiplex PCR assay. For the multiplex PCR, a mixture combining 60 forward primers for TCR Vbeta segments and 13 reverse primers for TCR Jbeta segments was used. Amplification of the CDR3 region of rearranged TCR beta genes was performed with a multiplex PCR assay on genomic DNA. The amplified TCR beta libraries were sequenced on the Illumina HiSeq System as 87-base-pair reads. As for the authors' bioinformatics: Across the roughly 640 repertoires, a later analysis counted approximately 83 million unique TCR beta chains, some 11 million of which were shared by at least two donors. To remove PCR and sequencing errors, raw reads were error-corrected and collapsed into unique sequences using a nearest-neighbor algorithm that merged closely related sequences. CDR3 sequences were aligned to IMGT reference sequences to assign V, D and J gene segments. Each retained sequence needed at least a six-nucleotide match to both a V gene segment and a J gene segment. A rearrangement was called productive if the CDR3 had no stop codons and remained in frame with V and J, and every other rearrangement was called non-productive. CDR3 was defined according to IMGT convention as the region running from the second conserved V-encoded cysteine to the conserved J-encoded phenylalanine. The earlier analysis of 587 of the donors excluded any sequence lacking an unambiguous match to a single V gene segment. In an earlier analysis of 450 to 750 of the donors, a V segment was called functional when productive rearrangements were above 56.7%, and segregating when the standard deviation between donors exceeded 5%. To diagnose cytomegalovirus status from the catalog of TCR beta chain sequences, a statistical classification framework was built. In a later analysis, TCR nucleotide sequences were compared against IMGT/GENE-DB human TR gene sequences so that V and J genes could be assigned. In a later analysis, CDR3 sequences and most-parsimonious VDJ recombination scenarios were assigned using the TCRdist pipeline. In a later analysis, each TCR beta chain was defined by its CDR3 amino acid sequence together with its V-gene family, and reads without a unique V-gene family were excluded. A later analysis removed 592 highly shared, low-generation-probability nucleotide sequences to deal with suspected cross-contamination and a sequencing artifact. A later analysis calculated a clonal expansion index for each public chain from normalized within-repertoire ranks of inferred template counts. A later analysis computed generation probabilities with a VDJ recombination model fitted to out-of-frame rearrangements, and checked the results against IGoR. Hypergeometric tests were used in a later analysis to score TCR-TCR, TCR-HLA and TCR-CMV co-occurrence, with a repertoire-size bias correction applied to the TCR pairs. To estimate false discovery rates, a later analysis permuted the HLA or CMV assignments 20 times. In a later analysis, co-occurring TCRs were grouped using DBSCAN, and TCRdist sequence similarity was added for clustering within HLA-allele-positive subsets. For co-occurrence clustering, repertoires with fewer than 30,000 or more than 120,000 public chains were excluded, along with about five repertoires with anomalous nucleotide sharing. In TCRdb, the immuneACCESS table is reduced to in-frame sequences with V and J assigned. These tables do not hold every clone; where another copy was compared, an unresolved V gene accounts for under half, and the others remain unexplained. V and J calls and clone size are as listed in that table; D and trimming were resolved from the DNA. This sample has about 270,000 clones in its table, and under 80% of those were observed once. The biggest ten clones account for 2% to 2.5% of the sample.

The cohort was made up of 666 healthy bone marrow donors. At the time of sampling, every cohort member was nominally healthy, though immune exposures that went unrecorded were likely present. The donor tested CMV seronegative and was one of the 352 seronegative cohort members. A peripheral blood sample was collected from each donor, and TCR beta sequencing was performed on peripheral blood mononuclear cells. Genomic DNA was extracted from the blood cell samples with the Qiagen DNeasy Blood Extraction Kit. Comment on this clone: Its recognized antigen is unknown. Base qualities are not at hand, and no much larger clone is one base apart.

V has 5 bases trimmed and J has 1 base trimmed; junction bases matching no gene number 11. Its CDR3 holds 17 amino acids, cysteine through phenylalanine. The entry retains the CDR3 DNA only, 51 bases that are in frame from base 1. For CDR1 and CDR2, the germline V gene lists SGDLS and YYNGEE. The receptor was derived from a female donor in good health and CMV-seronegative. The sample consisted of PBMCs. The sequence is built from TRBV9 and TRBJ1-1, and TRBD1 aligns with 10 junction nucleotides. The CDR3 here reads CASRPGQGPTANTEAFF. The nucleotide sequence reads TGTGCCAGCAGGCCGGGACAGGGGCCCACTGCGAACACTGAAGCTTTCTTT. When the CDR3 is completed using the reference TRBV9 and TRBJ1-1 genes on either side, the full variable domain is DSGVTQTPKHLITATGQRVTLRCSPRSGDLSVYWYQQSLDQGLQFLIQYYNGEERAKGNILERFSAQQFPDLHSELNLSSLELGDSALYFCASRPGQGPTANTEAFFGQGTRLTVV.